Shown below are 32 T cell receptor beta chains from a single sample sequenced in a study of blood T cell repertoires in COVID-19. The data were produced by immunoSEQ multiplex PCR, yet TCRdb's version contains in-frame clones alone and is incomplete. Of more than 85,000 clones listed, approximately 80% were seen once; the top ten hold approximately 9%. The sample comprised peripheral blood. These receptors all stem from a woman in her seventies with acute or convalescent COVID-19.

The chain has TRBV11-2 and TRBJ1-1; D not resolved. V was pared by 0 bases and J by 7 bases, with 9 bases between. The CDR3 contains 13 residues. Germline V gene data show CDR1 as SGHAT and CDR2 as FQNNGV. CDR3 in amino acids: CASSLDRNIEAFF. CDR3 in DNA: TGTGCCAGCAGCTTAGATCGTAATATTGAAGCTTTCTTT.

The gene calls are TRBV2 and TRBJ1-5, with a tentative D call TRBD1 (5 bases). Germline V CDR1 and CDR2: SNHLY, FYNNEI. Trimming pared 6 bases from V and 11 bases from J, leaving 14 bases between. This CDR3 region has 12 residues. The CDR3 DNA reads TGTGCCAGCAGGACTTTGGAACAGGCCCAGCATTTT. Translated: CASRTLEQAQHF.

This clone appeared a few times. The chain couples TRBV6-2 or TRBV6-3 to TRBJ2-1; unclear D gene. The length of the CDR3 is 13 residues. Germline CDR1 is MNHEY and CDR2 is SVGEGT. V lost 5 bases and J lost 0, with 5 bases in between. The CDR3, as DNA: TGTGCCAGCAGTCTCAGCTCCTACAATGAGCAGTTCTTC. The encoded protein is CASSLSSYNEQFF.

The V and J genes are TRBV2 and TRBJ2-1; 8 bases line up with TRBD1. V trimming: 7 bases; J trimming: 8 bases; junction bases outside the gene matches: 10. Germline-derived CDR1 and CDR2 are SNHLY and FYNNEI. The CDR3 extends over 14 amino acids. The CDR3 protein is CASNSHRGIYEQFF. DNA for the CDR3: TGTGCCAGCAATTCTCACAGGGGGATCTATGAGCAGTTCTTC. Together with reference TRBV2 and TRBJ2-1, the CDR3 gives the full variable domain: EPEVTQTPSHQVTQMGQEVILRCVPISNHLYFYWYRQILGQKVEFLVSFYNNEISEKSEIFDDQFSVERPDGSNFTLKIRSTKLEDSAMYFCASNSHRGIYEQFFGPGTRLTVL.

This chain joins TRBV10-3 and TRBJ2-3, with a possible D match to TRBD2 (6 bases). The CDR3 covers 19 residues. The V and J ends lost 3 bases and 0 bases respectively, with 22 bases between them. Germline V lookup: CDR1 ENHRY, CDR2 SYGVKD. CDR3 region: CAISEVNSRGLFSTDTQYF. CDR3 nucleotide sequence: TGTGCCATCAGTGAAGTGAACTCCCGGGGACTCTTCAGCACAGATACGCAGTATTTT.

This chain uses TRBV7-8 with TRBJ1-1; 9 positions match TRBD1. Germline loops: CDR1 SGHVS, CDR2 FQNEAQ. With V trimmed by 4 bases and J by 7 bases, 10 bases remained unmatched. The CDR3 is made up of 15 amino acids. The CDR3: CASSSSRTGAYEAFF. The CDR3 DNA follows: TGTGCCAGCAGCTCTTCGCGGACAGGGGCCTATGAAGCTTTCTTT.

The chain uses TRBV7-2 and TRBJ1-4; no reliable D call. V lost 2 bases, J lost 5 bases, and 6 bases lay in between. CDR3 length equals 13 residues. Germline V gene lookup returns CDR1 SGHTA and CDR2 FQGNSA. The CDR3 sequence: CASSLSRNEKLFF. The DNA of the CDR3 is TGTGCCAGCAGCTTATCACGGAATGAAAAACTGTTTTTT. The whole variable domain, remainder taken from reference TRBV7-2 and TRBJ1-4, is GAGVSQSPSNKVTEKGKDVELRCDPISGHTALYWYRQSLGQGLEFLIYFQGNSAPDKSGLPSDRFSAERTGGSVSTLTIQRTQQEDSAVYLCASSLSRNEKLFFGSGTQLSVL.

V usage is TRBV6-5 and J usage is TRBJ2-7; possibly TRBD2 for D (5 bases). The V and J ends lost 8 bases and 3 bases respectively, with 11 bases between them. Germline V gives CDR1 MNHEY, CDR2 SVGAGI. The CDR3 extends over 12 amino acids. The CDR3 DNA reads TGTGCCAGCGGTACTAGTCGCTACGAGCAGTACTTC. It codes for CASGTSRYEQYF.

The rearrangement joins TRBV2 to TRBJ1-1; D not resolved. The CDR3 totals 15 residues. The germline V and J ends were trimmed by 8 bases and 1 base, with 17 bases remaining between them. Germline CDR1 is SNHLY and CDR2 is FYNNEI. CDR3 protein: CASSGARVGNTEAFF. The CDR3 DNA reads TGTGCCAGCTCCGGAGCGCGGGTAGGGAACACTGAAGCTTTCTTT.

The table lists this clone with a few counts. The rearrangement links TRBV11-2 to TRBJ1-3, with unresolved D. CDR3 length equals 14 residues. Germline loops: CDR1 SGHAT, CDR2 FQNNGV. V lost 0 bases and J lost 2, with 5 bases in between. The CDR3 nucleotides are TGTGCCAGCAGCTTAGACGCAGCTGGAAACACCATATATTTT. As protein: CASSLDAAGNTIYF.

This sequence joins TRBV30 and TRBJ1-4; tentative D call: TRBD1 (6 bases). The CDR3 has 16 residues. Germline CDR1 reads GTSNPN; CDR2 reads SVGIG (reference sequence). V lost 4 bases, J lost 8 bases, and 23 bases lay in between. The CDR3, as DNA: TGTGCCTGGACTACACGACCGGGACAAGGAAGAGAAAAACTGTTTTTT. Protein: CAWTTRPGQGREKLFF.

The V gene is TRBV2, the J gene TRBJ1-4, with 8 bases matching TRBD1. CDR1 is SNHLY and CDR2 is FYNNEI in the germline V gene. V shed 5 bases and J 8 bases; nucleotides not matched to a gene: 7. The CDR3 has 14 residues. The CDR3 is CASSQLQGGEKLFF. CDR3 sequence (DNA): TGTGCCAGCAGTCAATTACAGGGGGGAGAAAAACTGTTTTTT.

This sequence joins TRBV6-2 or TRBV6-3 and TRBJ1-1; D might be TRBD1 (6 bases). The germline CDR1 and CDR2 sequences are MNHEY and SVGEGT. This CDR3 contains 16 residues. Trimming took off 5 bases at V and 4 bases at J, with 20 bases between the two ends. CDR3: CASSRRSQGLGTEAFF. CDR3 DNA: TGTGCCAGCAGTCGACGCTCACAGGGCTTGGGCACTGAAGCTTTCTTT.

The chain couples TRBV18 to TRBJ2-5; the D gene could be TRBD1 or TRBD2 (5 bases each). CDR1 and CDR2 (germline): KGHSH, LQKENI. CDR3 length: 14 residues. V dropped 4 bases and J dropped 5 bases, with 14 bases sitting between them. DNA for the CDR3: TGTGCCAGCTCACTACCGGGGCTAAGGGAGACCCAGTACTTC. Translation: CASSLPGLRETQYF.

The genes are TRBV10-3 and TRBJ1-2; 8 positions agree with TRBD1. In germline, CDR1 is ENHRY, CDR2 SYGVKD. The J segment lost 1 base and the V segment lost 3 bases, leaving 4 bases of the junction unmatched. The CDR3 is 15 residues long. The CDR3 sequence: CAISEGTGLNYGYTF. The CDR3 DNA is TGTGCCATCAGTGAAGGGACAGGCCTTAACTATGGCTACACCTTC.

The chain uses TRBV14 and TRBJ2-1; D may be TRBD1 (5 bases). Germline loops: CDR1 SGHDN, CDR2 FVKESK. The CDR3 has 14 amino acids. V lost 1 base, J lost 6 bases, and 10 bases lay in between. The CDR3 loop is CASSQVRGSNEQFF. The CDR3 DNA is TGTGCCAGCAGCCAAGTAAGGGGCAGCAATGAGCAGTTCTTC.

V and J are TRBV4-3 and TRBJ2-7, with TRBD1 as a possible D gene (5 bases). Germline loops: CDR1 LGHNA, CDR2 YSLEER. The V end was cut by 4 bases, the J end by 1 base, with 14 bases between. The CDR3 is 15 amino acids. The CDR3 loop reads CASSLYTDTSYEQYF. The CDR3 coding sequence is TGCGCCAGCAGCCTGTATACGGACACGTCCTACGAGCAGTACTTC.

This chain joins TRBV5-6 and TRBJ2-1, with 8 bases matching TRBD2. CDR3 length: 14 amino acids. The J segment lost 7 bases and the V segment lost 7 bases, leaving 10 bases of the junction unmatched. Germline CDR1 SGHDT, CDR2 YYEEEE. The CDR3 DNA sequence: TGTGCCAGCCGCGGGACTAGGGGGGTTAATGAGCAGTTCTTC. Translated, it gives CASRGTRGVNEQFF.

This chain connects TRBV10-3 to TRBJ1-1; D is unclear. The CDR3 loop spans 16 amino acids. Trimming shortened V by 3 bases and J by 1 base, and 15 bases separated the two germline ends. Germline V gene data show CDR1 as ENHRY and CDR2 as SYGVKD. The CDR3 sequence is CAISDSRGRENTEAFF. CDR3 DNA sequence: TGTGCCATCAGTGACTCCCGAGGGCGGGAGAACACTGAAGCTTTCTTT.

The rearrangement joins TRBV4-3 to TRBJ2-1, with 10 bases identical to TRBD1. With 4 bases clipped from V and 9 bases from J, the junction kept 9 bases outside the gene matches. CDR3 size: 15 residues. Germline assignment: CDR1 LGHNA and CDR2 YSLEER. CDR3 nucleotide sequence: TGCGCCAGCAGCCCGTCGACAGGGGGCTTGGGTGAGCAGTTCTTC. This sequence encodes CASSPSTGGLGEQFF.

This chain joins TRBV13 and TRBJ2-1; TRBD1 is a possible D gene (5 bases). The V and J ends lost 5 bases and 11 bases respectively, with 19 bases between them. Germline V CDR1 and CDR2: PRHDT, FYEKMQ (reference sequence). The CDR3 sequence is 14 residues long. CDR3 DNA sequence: TGTGCCAGCAGCCCAGGATTACAGGTTAATAAGCAGTTCTTC. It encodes CASSPGLQVNKQFF.

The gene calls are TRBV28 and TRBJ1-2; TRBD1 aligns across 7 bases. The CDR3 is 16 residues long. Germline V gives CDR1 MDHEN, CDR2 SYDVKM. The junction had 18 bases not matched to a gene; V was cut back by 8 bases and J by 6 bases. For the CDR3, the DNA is TGTGCCAGCGTAGGAGGGGGCGAGGTCCTAAGGAATGGCTACACCTTC. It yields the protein CASVGGGEVLRNGYTF.

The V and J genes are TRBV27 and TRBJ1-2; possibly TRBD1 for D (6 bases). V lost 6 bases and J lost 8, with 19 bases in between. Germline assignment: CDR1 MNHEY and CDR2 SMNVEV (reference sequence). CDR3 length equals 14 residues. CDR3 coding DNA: TGTGCCAGCAGACAAGGGGGTAGTCCTAGCGGCTACACCTTC. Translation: CASRQGGSPSGYTF.

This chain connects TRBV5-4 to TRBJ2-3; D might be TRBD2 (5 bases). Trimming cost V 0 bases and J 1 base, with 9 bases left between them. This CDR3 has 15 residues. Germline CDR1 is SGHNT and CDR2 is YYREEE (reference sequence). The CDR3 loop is CASSLERDRTDTQYF. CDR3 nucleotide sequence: TGTGCCAGCAGCTTGGAGAGGGATCGCACAGATACGCAGTATTTT.

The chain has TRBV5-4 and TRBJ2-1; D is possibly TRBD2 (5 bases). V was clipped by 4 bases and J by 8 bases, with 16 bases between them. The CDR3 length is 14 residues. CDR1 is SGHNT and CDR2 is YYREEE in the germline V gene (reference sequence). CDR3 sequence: CASSPGIGWDEQFF. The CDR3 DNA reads TGTGCCAGCAGCCCGGGAATAGGGTGGGATGAGCAGTTCTTC. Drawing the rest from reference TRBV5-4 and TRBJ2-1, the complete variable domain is ETGVTQSPTHLIKTRGQQVTLRCSSQSGHNTVSWYQQALGQGPQFIFQYYREEENGRGNFPPRFSGLQFPNYSSELNVNALELDDSALYLCASSPGIGWDEQFFGPGTRLTVL.

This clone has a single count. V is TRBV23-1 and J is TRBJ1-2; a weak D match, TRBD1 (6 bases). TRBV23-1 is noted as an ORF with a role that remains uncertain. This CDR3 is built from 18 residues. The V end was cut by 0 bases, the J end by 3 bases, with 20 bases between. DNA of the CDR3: TGCGCCAGCAGTCAATCCCACAGGGTGGCCACTAGGGACTATGGCTACACCTTC. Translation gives CASSQSHRVATRDYGYTF.

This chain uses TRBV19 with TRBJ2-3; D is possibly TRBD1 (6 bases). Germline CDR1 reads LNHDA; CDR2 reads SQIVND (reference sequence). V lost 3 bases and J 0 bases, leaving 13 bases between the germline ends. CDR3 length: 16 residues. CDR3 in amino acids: CASSMGAGASTDTQYF. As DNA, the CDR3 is TGTGCCAGTAGTATGGGGGCGGGCGCCAGCACAGATACGCAGTATTTT.

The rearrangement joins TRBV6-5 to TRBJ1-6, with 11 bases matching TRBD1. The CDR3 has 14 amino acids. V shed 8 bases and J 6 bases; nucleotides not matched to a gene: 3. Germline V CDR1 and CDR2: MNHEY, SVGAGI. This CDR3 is CASGTGGGNSPLHF. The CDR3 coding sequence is TGTGCCAGCGGGACAGGGGGAGGTAATTCACCCCTCCACTTT.

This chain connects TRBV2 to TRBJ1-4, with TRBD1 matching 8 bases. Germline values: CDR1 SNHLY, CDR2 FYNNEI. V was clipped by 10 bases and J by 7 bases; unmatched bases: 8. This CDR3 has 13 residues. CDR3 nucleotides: TGTGCCATACGACAGGGGAGAGGTGAAAAACTGTTTTTT. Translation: CAIRQGRGEKLFF.

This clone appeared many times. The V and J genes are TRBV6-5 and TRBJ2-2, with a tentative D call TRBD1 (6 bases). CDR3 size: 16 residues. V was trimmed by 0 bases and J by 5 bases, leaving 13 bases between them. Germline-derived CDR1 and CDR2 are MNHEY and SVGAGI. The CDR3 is CASSYSRLRGTGELFF. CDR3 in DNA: TGTGCCAGCAGTTACTCGCGTTTGAGGGGGACCGGGGAGCTGTTTTTT.

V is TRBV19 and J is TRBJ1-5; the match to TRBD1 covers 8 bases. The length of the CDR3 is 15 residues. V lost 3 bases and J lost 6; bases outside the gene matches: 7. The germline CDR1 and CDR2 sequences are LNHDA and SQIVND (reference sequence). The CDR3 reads CASSIAGGASQPQHF. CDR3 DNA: TGTGCCAGTAGTATCGCAGGGGGCGCGTCTCAGCCCCAGCATTTT.

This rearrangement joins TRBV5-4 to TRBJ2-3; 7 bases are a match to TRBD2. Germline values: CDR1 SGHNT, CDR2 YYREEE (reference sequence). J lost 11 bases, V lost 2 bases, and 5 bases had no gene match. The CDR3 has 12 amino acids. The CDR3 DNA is TGTGCCAGCAGCTTTGGCCTAGCGGTGCAGTATTTT. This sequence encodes CASSFGLAVQYF. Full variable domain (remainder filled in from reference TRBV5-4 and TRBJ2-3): ETGVTQSPTHLIKTRGQQVTLRCSSQSGHNTVSWYQQALGQGPQFIFQYYREEENGRGNFPPRFSGLQFPNYSSELNVNALELDDSALYLCASSFGLAVQYFGPGTRLTVL.